This T cell receptor (beta chain) was documented in a study of blood T cell repertoires in COVID-19. Study information: Sites across the United States, Italy and Spain contributed samples from acute and convalescent COVID-19. T cells, B-cell-depleted T cells, or PBMCs provided the cDNA or gDNA that served as material.

This CDR3 spans 19 amino acids. Germline values: CDR1 LNHDA, CDR2 SQIVND (reference sequence). V lost 0 bases and J lost 0; bases outside the gene matches: 10. In the original workflow: Nucleated cell counts were estimated from reference gene primer amplification. Sequencing was performed with immunoSEQ multiplex PCR; in TCRdb, only in-frame clones are kept and a portion is missing. V and J calls plus clone size are reproduced from that table; the DNA served to infer D and trimming. The sample yields about 230,000 clones, around 84% seen once. Seattle participants joined during active infection and were tracked over time.

This receptor was obtained from a man aged 50 or older with COVID-19, enrolled during active disease. This chain joins TRBV19 and TRBJ1-4; the match to TRBD1 covers 7 bases. The sequenced material came from peripheral blood. This CDR3 reads CASSIDPGTVVATNEKLFF. The DNA of the CDR3 is TGTGCCAGTAGTATAGATCCTGGGACAGTCGTTGCAACTAATGAAAAACTGTTTTTT.